The clone carrying this T cell receptor (beta chain) occurred once. Methods used by the authors: By means of reference gene primer amplification, nucleated cell counts were estimated. TCRdb keeps only in-frame clones here, not all; method: immunoSEQ multiplex PCR. Clone size and the V and J calls come from that table; the DNA yielded D and trimming. The sample includes hundreds of thousands of clones, 70% to 85% seen only once; the top ten take about 3.3%. This record belongs to a study of blood T cell repertoires in COVID-19. The sequencing sample was made of PBMCs or T cells enriched from blood (not recorded which). The clonotype comes from a woman aged 55-69 years who had recovered from COVID-19.

The CDR3 loop is CSVGGGQETQYF. The CDR3 region has the DNA TGCAGCGTTGGGGGGGGTCAAGAGACCCAGTACTTC. The chain recombines TRBV29-1 with TRBJ2-5; 7 bases are a match to TRBD2. V was pared by 4 bases and J by 2 bases, with 1 base of the junction left unmatched. CDR3 length: 12 residues. Germline CDR1 SQVTM, CDR2 ANQGSEA.